A single sample is the source of the 16 T cell receptor beta chains below, sequenced in a study of T-cell memory formation after mild COVID-19. TCRdb itself ran the 5' RACE reads through MiXCR, one entry per CDR3 protein. The table includes roughly 100,000 distinct CDR3 sequences, about 15% detected once. Sequencing was carried out using PBMCs or a T cell subset sorted from them (not recorded which). Source of these receptors: a man aged 18 to 30 who had mild COVID-19 (a few samples of this study predate the infection). Cell type and time point are not known.

This clonotype was seen more than once but under ten times. The gene calls are TRBV4-3 and TRBJ2-3, with 14 positions matching TRBD2. CDR3 length: 19 residues. The junction had 6 bases not matched to a gene; V was cut back by 1 base and J by 0 bases. Germline lookup yields CDR1 LGHNA and CDR2 YSLEER. The CDR3 region is CASSQVRTSGGHSTDTQYF. The CDR3 nucleotides are TGCGCCAGCAGCCAAGTGAGGACTAGCGGGGGGCATAGCACAGATACGCAGTATTTT.

This clonotype was picked up many times. The chain joins TRBV7-2 to TRBJ1-5; D may be TRBD1 (6 bases). The CDR3 covers 15 residues. V dropped 4 bases and J dropped 0 bases, with 10 bases sitting between them. The V gene's germline CDR1 is SGHTA and CDR2 FQGNSA. In nucleotides, the CDR3 is TGTGCCAGCAGCTCCGACAGGTTTAGCAATCAGCCCCAGCATTTT. Its translation is CASSSDRFSNQPQHF.

The chain employs TRBV20-1 and TRBJ2-7, with 10 bases aligning to TRBD1. Trimming removed 3 bases from V and 9 bases from J; junction bases left unmatched: 8. The germline gives CDR1 DFQATT, CDR2 SNEGSKA (reference sequence). The CDR3 is 13 residues long. CDR3 protein: CSAREDRGLRQYV. For the CDR3, the DNA is TGCAGTGCTAGGGAAGACAGGGGGCTTAGGCAGTACGTC.

In its sample, this clonotype was seen a few times. The genes are TRBV12-5 and TRBJ1-2, with TRBD1 matching over 9 bases. Germline loops: CDR1 LGHNT, CDR2 FRNRAP. There are 15 residues in the CDR3. The J segment lost 4 bases and the V segment lost 8 bases, leaving 11 bases of the junction unmatched. The CDR3 is CASSGFEDRGYGYTF. The CDR3 DNA follows: TGTGCTAGTAGCGGATTCGAGGACAGGGGCTATGGCTACACCTTC.

This clonotype has more than one count but fewer than ten. The chain joins TRBV7-6 to TRBJ2-2, with TRBD2 as a possible D gene (6 bases). This CDR3 comprises 14 residues. Trimming stripped 4 bases from V and 0 bases from J, with 6 bases between. Germline CDR1 reads SGHVS; CDR2 reads FNYEAQ. The CDR3 nucleotides read TGTGCCAGCAGCTGGGGGGCGAACACCGGGGAGCTGTTTTTT. This sequence encodes CASSWGANTGELFF.

The gene calls are TRBV6-2 or TRBV6-3 and TRBJ1-1; TRBD1 agrees at 12 bases. Germline CDR1 reads MNHEY; CDR2 reads SVGEGT. The CDR3 runs to 17 residues. With V trimmed by 6 bases and J by 2 bases, 10 bases remained unmatched. CDR3 region: CASSPTWDRGLNTEAFF. CDR3 nucleotides: TGTGCCAGCAGCCCTACCTGGGACAGGGGGCTAAACACTGAAGCTTTCTTT.

V usage is TRBV6-5 and J usage is TRBJ1-3; D might be TRBD1 (5 bases). Germline V CDR1 and CDR2: MNHEY, SVGAGI. CDR3 size: 14 residues. With 2 bases removed from V and 2 bases from J, the gap between germline ends came to 7 bases. The CDR3 loop reads CASSYGGAGNTIYF. In DNA, the CDR3 is TGTGCCAGCAGTTACGGAGGGGCTGGAAACACCATATATTTT.

The rearrangement links TRBV6-2 or TRBV6-3 to TRBJ2-3; perhaps D is TRBD1 or TRBD2 (5 bases each). Trimming pared 4 bases from V and 0 bases from J, leaving 14 bases between. Germline-derived CDR1 and CDR2 are MNHEY and SVGEGT. The CDR3 totals 16 residues. The CDR3 DNA sequence: TGTGCCAGCAGTTGCCCTGAAGGGGAGAGCACAGATACGCAGTATTTT. It codes for CASSCPEGESTDTQYF.

The chain combines TRBV28 with TRBJ2-7; TRBD1 matches at 7 bases. Trimming took 2 bases from V and 0 from J; bases not matched to a gene: 4. CDR3 size: 15 residues. Germline CDR1 is MDHEN and CDR2 is SYDVKM. This CDR3 is CASSLGTDLSYEQYV. The CDR3 bases are TGTGCCAGCAGTTTAGGGACAGACCTCTCCTACGAGCAGTACGTC.

The table lists this clonotype with a few counts. The CDR3 sequence: CASSIRANTEAFF. The CDR3 coding sequence is TGCGCCAGCAGCATCCGGGCTAACACTGAAGCTTTCTTT. The rearrangement joins TRBV5-1 to TRBJ1-1; D is unclear. Germline CDR1 is SGHRS and CDR2 is YFSETQ. The CDR3 spans 13 residues. V lost 4 bases and J lost 2, with 9 bases in between.

This clonotype was picked up many times. This chain connects TRBV7-9 to TRBJ2-1; tentative D call: TRBD1 (5 bases). The CDR3 is 19 amino acids. V was cut by 0 bases and J by 3 bases, with 21 bases left in between. CDR1 SEHNR and CDR2 FQNEAQ come from the germline V gene (reference sequence). The CDR3 is CASSLAGGASAFRYNEQFF. For the CDR3, the DNA is TGTGCCAGCAGCTTAGCGGGTGGGGCATCAGCTTTCCGCTACAATGAGCAGTTCTTC.

This clonotype was found a few times. The CDR3 DNA sequence: TGCAGCGTTGGTGGGGGGAACTCCTACGAGCAGTACTTC. Amino acids: CSVGGGNSYEQYF. V and J are TRBV29-1 and TRBJ2-7; D possibly corresponds to TRBD2 (6 bases). Germline assignment: CDR1 SQVTM and CDR2 ANQGSEA. The V end was cut by 4 bases, the J end by 0 bases, with 10 bases between. This CDR3 is 13 amino acids long.

At least ten counts were recorded for this clonotype. The rearrangement links TRBV6-5 to TRBJ2-7; 10 bases fit TRBD1. Germline assignment: CDR1 MNHEY and CDR2 SVGAGI. The V and J ends lost 0 bases and 2 bases, in that order; junction bases with no gene match: 7. CDR3 length equals 17 residues. The CDR3 is CASSYSGTGANPYEQYF. The DNA of the CDR3 is TGTGCCAGCAGTTACTCAGGGACAGGGGCGAACCCCTACGAGCAGTACTTC.

The rearrangement links TRBV7-6 to TRBJ2-5; D uncertain. Germline assignment: CDR1 SGHVS and CDR2 FNYEAQ. Trimming pared 5 bases from V and 4 bases from J, leaving 14 bases between. There are 14 residues in the CDR3. The CDR3 DNA follows: TGTGCCAGCAGCCAAAGCTTACCCGCAGAGACCCAGTACTTC. As protein: CASSQSLPAETQYF. Variable domain in full (rest from reference TRBV7-6 and TRBJ2-5): GAGVSQSPRYKVTKRGQDVALRCDPISGHVSLYWYRQALGQGPEFLTYFNYEAQQDKSGLPNDRFSAERPEGSISTLTIQRTEQRDSAMYRCASSQSLPAETQYFGPGTRLLVL.

This clonotype was recorded only once. The chain has TRBV12-5 and TRBJ1-5; 10 nucleotides align to TRBD1. Unmatched junction bases numbered 7, after V lost 4 bases and J lost 4 bases. CDR3 length: 16 amino acids. The germline V gene has CDR1 LGHNT and CDR2 FRNRAP. This CDR3 reads CASGWILGQGNQPQHF. The CDR3 DNA sequence: TGTGCTAGTGGTTGGATCCTGGGACAGGGGAATCAGCCCCAGCATTTT. The full variable domain, rest sourced from reference TRBV12-5 and TRBJ1-5, is DARVTQTPRHKVTEMGQEVTMRCQPILGHNTVFWYRQTMMQGLELLAYFRNRAPLDDSGMPKDRFSAEMPDATLATLKIQPSEPRDSAVYFCASGWILGQGNQPQHFGDGTRLSIL.

J is TRBJ2-1 and V is TRBV6-1; the D gene is possibly TRBD2 (6 bases). CDR1 and CDR2 from the germline V gene are MNHNS and SASEGT. The CDR3 consists of 15 residues. Trimming cost V 1 base and J 4 bases, with 11 bases left between them. The CDR3 coding sequence is TGTGCCAGCAGTGAAGAATATCTAGCGTACAATGAGCAGTTCTTC. Translation gives CASSEEYLAYNEQFF.